Only a few counts were recorded for the clone carrying this TCR beta chain. Its target is not known. Relapse was seen in all patients after autologous stem cell transplantation, and brentuximab vedotin exposure was variable. Measured with immunoSEQ multiplex PCR; TCRdb has only the in-frame clones, and not every one. The data hold approximately 99,000 clones, with approximately 90% observed a single time. The source of the sample is a study of PD-1 blockade in classical Hodgkin lymphoma. Overall study: Nivolumab dosing for patients was 3 mg/kg, administered intravenously every 2 weeks.

Findings and caveats of the study: According to reports, newly diagnosed patients had lower baseline TCR diversity than healthy donors, and relapsed/refractory patients had lower baseline TCR diversity still. Complete responders matched newly diagnosed patients in baseline diversity. Anyone who began nivolumab under 1 year after ASCT was excluded.

The CDR3 consists of 12 residues. With 0 bases removed from V and 7 bases from J, the gap between germline ends came to 7 bases. The V gene's germline CDR1 is SEHNR and CDR2 FQNEAQ (reference sequence). This sample comprised peripheral blood mononuclear cells (PBMCs), obtained before the second cycle of nivolumab. This chain connects TRBV7-9 to TRBJ2-7; D remains unclear. The sequence came from a human donor with classical Hodgkin lymphoma. CDR3: CASSLALMEQYF. DNA for the CDR3: TGTGCCAGCAGCTTAGCGCTAATGGAGCAGTACTTC.